Each of the 25 T cell receptor beta chains below was sequenced from the same sample in a study of blood T cell repertoires in COVID-19. The assay was immunoSEQ multiplex PCR, and TCRdb's table has in-frame clones only and misses some. The repertoire holds about 250,000 clones, with roughly 91% as singletons. The source material was peripheral blood. These receptors all stem from a man aged 25 to 45 with COVID-19, enrolled during active disease.

V is TRBV5-4 and J is TRBJ2-5, with TRBD1 identical over 7 bases. This CDR3 contains 15 residues. V was pared by 0 bases and J by 4 bases, with 6 bases of the junction left unmatched. Germline assignment: CDR1 SGHNT and CDR2 YYREEE (reference sequence). The CDR3 region is CASSLGTGDLETQYF. In nucleotides, the CDR3 is TGTGCCAGCAGCTTGGGGACAGGCGATTTAGAGACCCAGTACTTC.

The chain carries TRBV6-5 and TRBJ2-7; D possibly corresponds to TRBD2 (6 bases). Trimming shortened V by 6 bases and J by 6 bases, and 21 bases separated the two germline ends. The CDR3 totals 15 residues. Per germline, CDR1 MNHEY and CDR2 SVGAGI. The CDR3 here is CASSLSQGMGGEQYF. In DNA, the CDR3 is TGTGCCAGCAGCCTTTCGCAGGGTATGGGAGGCGAGCAGTACTTC.

The V call is TRBV5-1, the J call TRBJ2-4; 7 positions agree with TRBD2. Per the germline V gene, CDR1 is SGHRS and CDR2 is YFSETQ. The CDR3 has 17 residues. Germline trimming cut 4 bases from V and 3 bases from J; bases unmatched to any gene: 13. CDR3 sequence reads: CASSAGRGGTYKNIQYF. CDR3 nucleotides: TGCGCCAGCAGCGCCGGACGCGGGGGAACCTACAAAAACATTCAGTACTTC.

V is TRBV6-5 and J is TRBJ1-5; D unresolved. The CDR3 runs to 15 residues. Germline loops: CDR1 MNHEY, CDR2 SVGAGI. V was cut by 6 bases and J by 2 bases, with 14 bases left in between. CDR3 nucleotide sequence: TGTGCCAGCAGCCTTACAGCTACAGGCAATCAGCCCCAGCATTTT. Its protein is CASSLTATGNQPQHF.

The chain employs TRBV3-1 (or the pseudogene TRBV3-2) and TRBJ1-3; D is undetermined. V lost 3 bases and J 2 bases, leaving 11 bases between the germline ends. The CDR3 spans 15 residues. CDR1 is LGHDT and CDR2 is YNNKEL in the germline V gene (reference sequence). The CDR3 sequence: CASSQHFLPGNTIYF. In DNA form, the CDR3 reads TGTGCCAGCAGCCAGCACTTTCTGCCTGGAAACACCATATATTTT.

J is TRBJ2-7 and V is TRBV11-2, with a weak D call TRBD2 (5 bases). The germline V gene has CDR1 SGHAT and CDR2 FQNNGV. This CDR3 contains 15 residues. V lost 6 bases to trimming and J lost 3 bases, with 18 bases between them. CDR3 sequence reads: CASSLAQALRYEQYF. CDR3 DNA: TGTGCCAGCAGTCTAGCCCAGGCGCTTCGCTACGAGCAGTACTTC.

The rearrangement uses TRBV2 and TRBJ1-1, with a tentative D call TRBD1 (5 bases). The CDR3 consists of 14 residues. Trimming stripped 1 base from V and 4 bases from J, with 10 bases between. In germline, CDR1 is SNHLY, CDR2 FYNNEI. DNA for the CDR3: TGTGCCAGCAGTGAAGTTAGGGGTCCCACTGAAGCTTTCTTT. Protein sequence: CASSEVRGPTEAFF.

This chain links TRBV5-1 with TRBJ2-5, with D perhaps matching TRBD1 (5 bases). The CDR3 runs 15 residues. The V gene lost 1 base and the J gene lost 2 bases, with 12 bases spanning the gap. The V gene's germline CDR1 is SGHRS and CDR2 YFSETQ. CDR3: CASSLSVGQQETQYF. For the CDR3, the DNA is TGCGCCAGCAGCTTGTCCGTCGGACAACAAGAGACCCAGTACTTC.

V gene TRBV25-1 combines with J gene TRBJ1-6, with D maybe TRBD1 (6 bases). V gave up 3 bases and J gave up 9 bases, with 12 bases separating them. This CDR3 has 14 amino acids. Germline V lookup: CDR1 MGHDK, CDR2 SYGVNS. CDR3 sequence reads: CASSDLMDSSPLHF. DNA of the CDR3: TGTGCCAGCAGTGACCTCATGGACAGTTCACCCCTCCACTTT.

The DNA for the CDR3 is TGCGCCAGCAGTCAATCGAGGGCCCCCTACGAGCAGTACTTC. It yields the protein CASSQSRAPYEQYF. The chain joins TRBV23-1 to TRBJ2-7; a weak D match, TRBD2 (5 bases). TRBV23-1 is noted as an ORF with a role that remains uncertain. The CDR3 consists of 14 residues. V was pared by 0 bases and J by 2 bases, with 8 bases between.

This clone was picked up a small number of times. J is TRBJ1-2 and V is TRBV7-9, with 7 bases matching TRBD1. Trimming took 7 bases from V and 4 from J; bases not matched to a gene: 15. Germline V gives CDR1 SEHNR, CDR2 FQNEAQ (reference sequence). This CDR3 is 16 amino acids long. The CDR3 loop reads CASTLARGQLRYGYTF. The CDR3 coding sequence is TGTGCCAGCACCCTAGCCCGGGGACAGCTGCGCTATGGCTACACCTTC.

This sequence joins TRBV9 and TRBJ1-1, with 9 nucleotides matching TRBD1. The CDR3 has 15 amino acids. After removal of 3 bases from V and 2 bases from J, the junction contained 5 bases not matched to a gene. The germline V gene has CDR1 SGDLS and CDR2 YYNGEE. CDR3: CASSAGTGFNTEAFF. The CDR3 DNA reads TGTGCCAGCAGCGCCGGGACAGGGTTTAACACTGAAGCTTTCTTT.

V gene TRBV29-1 combines with J gene TRBJ1-2, with TRBD1 matching 7 bases. The germline V gene has CDR1 SQVTM and CDR2 ANQGSEA. This CDR3 contains 13 residues. Losses at the gene ends were 2 bases for V and 7 bases for J; bases not matched to a gene: 7. As DNA, the CDR3 is TGCAGCGTTGAACTGGAAGGGGGCCGTGGCTACACCTTC. This sequence encodes CSVELEGGRGYTF.

The chain uses TRBV6-5 and TRBJ2-7; D possibly corresponds to TRBD2 (6 bases). This CDR3 comprises 14 residues. Per the germline V gene, CDR1 is MNHEY and CDR2 is SVGAGI. V was pared by 1 base and J by 4 bases, with 11 bases between. This CDR3 reads CASSYYGGSYEQYF. The CDR3 DNA is TGTGCCAGCAGTTACTATGGGGGGTCGTACGAGCAGTACTTC.

V usage is TRBV7-2 and J usage is TRBJ1-1; 8 nucleotides match TRBD1. Germline CDR1 SGHTA, CDR2 FQGNSA. Losses at the gene ends were 3 bases for V and 3 bases for J; bases not matched to a gene: 9. This CDR3 has 16 residues. The CDR3 loop reads CASSLGGTGIYTEAFF. The CDR3 nucleotides read TGTGCCAGCAGCTTGGGAGGGACAGGAATATACACTGAAGCTTTCTTT.

The genes are TRBV3-1 (or the pseudogene TRBV3-2) and TRBJ2-4, with D tentatively TRBD2 (7 bases). The CDR3 extends over 16 amino acids. The germline V gene has CDR1 LGHDT and CDR2 YNNKEL (reference sequence). V lost 4 bases and J 0 bases, leaving 13 bases between the germline ends. CDR3 protein: CASSLGGALAKNIQYF. CDR3 bases: TGTGCCAGCAGCCTAGGGGGGGCTCTAGCCAAAAACATTCAGTACTTC.

This clone appeared once. The rearrangement links TRBV11-2 to TRBJ2-3; D unresolved. Germline-derived CDR1 and CDR2 are SGHAT and FQNNGV. The ends were cut back, 1 base at V and 2 bases at J, with 16 bases in the middle. The CDR3 contains 17 residues. The CDR3 region is CASSLVGGSLLTDTQYF. The CDR3 DNA is TGTGCCAGCAGCTTAGTAGGCGGCTCCTTACTCACAGATACGCAGTATTTT.

The gene calls are TRBV5-4 and TRBJ2-7; D ambiguous. In germline, CDR1 is SGHNT, CDR2 YYREEE (reference sequence). This CDR3 spans 12 amino acids. Trimming stripped 0 bases from V and 5 bases from J, with 6 bases between. CDR3 region: CASSLVENEQYF. As DNA, the CDR3 is TGTGCCAGCAGCTTGGTTGAGAACGAGCAGTACTTC.

The V gene is TRBV2, the J gene TRBJ2-3, with a tentative D call TRBD1 (5 bases). The CDR3 extends over 14 amino acids. Trimming took 8 bases from V and 0 from J, leaving 12 bases between them. Germline CDR1 is SNHLY and CDR2 is FYNNEI. The CDR3 nucleotides are TGTGCCAGCCCCCCCGGACATAGCACAGATACGCAGTATTTT. Translating gives CASPPGHSTDTQYF.

The J gene is TRBJ1-1, the V gene TRBV7-9, with unresolved D. V lost 5 bases to trimming and J lost 0 bases, with 10 bases between them. Per the germline V gene, CDR1 is SEHNR and CDR2 is FQNEAQ (reference sequence). The CDR3 consists of 14 residues. The CDR3 protein is CASSIAGLNTEAFF. CDR3 coding DNA: TGTGCCAGCAGCATCGCAGGCCTGAACACTGAAGCTTTCTTT.

This chain joins TRBV11-2 and TRBJ1-2, with 8 bases fitting TRBD1. Germline V lookup: CDR1 SGHAT, CDR2 FQNNGV. The V segment lost 5 bases and the J segment 4 bases; nucleotides outside the gene matches: 9. The CDR3 sequence is 15 residues long. CDR3: CASSLSTGAFYGYTF. The CDR3 region has the DNA TGTGCCAGCAGCCTCTCGACAGGGGCGTTCTATGGCTACACCTTC.

This chain connects TRBV10-2 to TRBJ2-1, with a tentative D call TRBD2 (5 bases). CDR3 size: 14 residues. Germline CDR1 reads WSHSY; CDR2 reads SAAADI. The germline V and J ends were trimmed by 8 bases and 3 bases, with 14 bases remaining between them. The DNA for the CDR3 is TGCGCCAGCCAGCGGCAGCGCCGCTACAATGAGCAGTTCTTC. Its translation is CASQRQRRYNEQFF.

The chain uses TRBV9 and TRBJ1-2; 11 nucleotides line up with TRBD1. V trimming: 2 bases; J trimming: 11 bases; junction bases outside the gene matches: 8. Germline V gene lookup returns CDR1 SGDLS and CDR2 YYNGEE. This CDR3 comprises 14 residues. CDR3 in DNA: TGTGCCAGCAGCGTGGGACAGGGGGTCCGGGTTTACACCTTC. This codes for CASSVGQGVRVYTF.

The rearrangement uses TRBV11-2 and TRBJ1-4; 8 bases map to TRBD1. V lost 5 bases to trimming and J lost 8 bases; unmatched junction nucleotides: 7. The CDR3 spans 14 residues. CDR1 and CDR2 from the germline V gene are SGHAT and FQNNGV. The CDR3 reads CASSALRGREKLFF. The CDR3 DNA is TGTGCCAGCAGCGCACTCAGGGGGCGCGAAAAACTGTTTTTT.

The chain uses TRBV30 and TRBJ2-7; perhaps TRBD2 as D (6 bases). The V and J ends lost 0 bases and 2 bases respectively, with 14 bases between them. Germline V CDR1 and CDR2: GTSNPN, SVGIG (reference sequence). CDR3 size: 15 residues. The CDR3 is CAWSVRSSATYEQYF. The CDR3 nucleotides read TGTGCCTGGAGTGTACGTTCTAGCGCGACCTACGAGCAGTACTTC.